The 22 T cell receptor beta chains below were found in one sample sequenced in a study of OX40 agonist ivuxolimab in advanced cancers. Generated by immunoSEQ multiplex PCR, the TCRdb table keeps only in-frame clones and is missing some. The sample yields under 30,000 clones, 85% seen once. Specimen: CD4+ or CD8+ T cells sorted from blood, collected in a trial of the OX40 agonist ivuxolimab. These receptors were collected from an adult with an advanced solid tumor such as melanoma, head and neck, liver or kidney cancer.

The rearrangement links TRBV10-2 to TRBJ2-1; 8 nucleotides line up with TRBD2. With 3 bases clipped from V and 5 bases from J, the junction kept 9 bases outside the gene matches. In germline, CDR1 is WSHSY, CDR2 SAAADI. This CDR3 region has 16 residues. The DNA for the CDR3 is TGCGCCAGCAGTGACTTTGCACTAGCGGCGGACAATGAGCAGTTCTTC. Translated, it gives CASSDFALAADNEQFF.

The chain has TRBV9 and TRBJ1-2, with D unclear. Trimming pared 0 bases from V and 9 bases from J, leaving 12 bases between. The CDR3 is made up of 13 amino acids. Germline V CDR1 and CDR2: SGDLS, YYNGEE. CDR3 protein: CASSVVGGDRYTF. In DNA form, the CDR3 reads TGTGCCAGCAGCGTAGTGGGCGGGGATCGCTACACCTTC.

In its sample, this clone was seen once. V is TRBV6-1 and J is TRBJ1-1; 7 bases map to TRBD1. CDR3 length: 14 amino acids. Germline V gene sequence: CDR1 MNHNS, CDR2 SASEGT. V trimming: 3 bases; J trimming: 6 bases; junction bases outside the gene matches: 7. CDR3 in amino acids: CASSETGLRPEAFF. The CDR3, as DNA: TGTGCCAGCAGTGAGACAGGGTTAAGACCTGAAGCTTTCTTT.

The chain has TRBV5-8 and TRBJ1-2, with 7 bases identical to TRBD1. Germline CDR1 and CDR2: SGHTS and YDEGEE. The length of the CDR3 is 15 residues. V was pared by 2 bases and J by 4 bases, with 8 bases of the junction left unmatched. CDR3 in amino acids: CASSFPDRFPYGYTF. DNA of the CDR3: TGTGCCAGCAGCTTCCCGGACAGGTTTCCCTATGGCTACACCTTC.

This rearrangement joins TRBV11-3 to TRBJ2-1, with D unresolved. The CDR3 runs 15 residues. The V end was cut by 3 bases, the J end by 5 bases, with 14 bases between. Germline CDR1 SGHNT, CDR2 YENEEA. CDR3 loop: CASSFGRVVDNEQFF. The CDR3 coding sequence is TGTGCCAGCAGCTTTGGAAGGGTTGTGGACAATGAGCAGTTCTTC. Looking up the rest from reference TRBV11-3 and TRBJ2-1 gives the full variable domain: EAGVVQSPRYKIIEKKQPVAFWCNPISGHNTLYWYLQNLGQGPELLIRYENEEAVDDSQLPKDRFSAERLKGVDSTLKIQPAELGDSAVYLCASSFGRVVDNEQFFGPGTRLTVL.

The chain recombines TRBV27 with TRBJ2-7; 8 nucleotides line up with TRBD1. Germline CDR1 and CDR2: MNHEY and SMNVEV (reference sequence). With 2 bases clipped from V and 6 bases from J, the junction kept 9 bases outside the gene matches. The length of the CDR3 is 15 residues. CDR3 amino acids: CASSLRQGASFEQYF. CDR3 coding DNA: TGTGCCAGCAGTTTAAGGCAGGGGGCGTCTTTCGAGCAGTACTTC.

This chain uses TRBV20-1 with TRBJ2-5; D call uncertain. The germline V gene encodes CDR1 DFQATT and CDR2 SNEGSKA (reference sequence). V was clipped by 1 base and J by 7 bases, with 4 bases between them. This CDR3 has 10 residues. The CDR3 here is CSARGATQYF. The CDR3, as DNA: TGCAGTGCTAGAGGGGCGACCCAGTACTTC.

V and J are TRBV7-9 and TRBJ1-6; no firm D call. This CDR3 comprises 18 residues. Germline lookup yields CDR1 SEHNR and CDR2 FQNEAQ (reference sequence). V was trimmed by 4 bases and J by 3 bases, leaving 19 bases between them. In nucleotides, the CDR3 is TGTGCCAGCAGCTCACGCTTCGCTAGGCCAGGCTATAATTCACCCCTCCACTTT. This sequence encodes CASSSRFARPGYNSPLHF.

This chain connects TRBV6-6 to TRBJ1-5; D perhaps matches TRBD1 (6 bases). The germline V gene encodes CDR1 MNHNY and CDR2 SVGAGI (reference sequence). Trimming cost V 0 bases and J 6 bases, with 6 bases left between them. The CDR3 loop spans 13 amino acids. The CDR3 region is CASSYSRGQPQHF. The CDR3 DNA follows: TGTGCCAGCAGTTACTCCAGGGGTCAGCCCCAGCATTTT.

CDR3 DNA sequence: TGTGCCAGCGGAGGCTACGAGCAGTACTTC. It translates to CASGGYEQYF. This rearrangement joins TRBV7-9 to TRBJ2-7, with D possibly being TRBD2 (5 bases). This CDR3 contains 10 residues. Trimming pared 8 bases from V and 3 bases from J, leaving 5 bases between. Per germline, CDR1 SEHNR and CDR2 FQNEAQ (reference sequence).

The rearrangement joins TRBV6-1 to TRBJ1-3, with 9 bases fitting TRBD1. Germline lookup yields CDR1 MNHNS and CDR2 SASEGT. Trimming at V came to 2 bases and at J to 8 bases, leaving 7 bases not matched to a gene. The CDR3 contains 15 residues. The CDR3 sequence: CASSERIQGAYTIYF. The CDR3 nucleotides read TGTGCCAGCAGTGAAAGGATACAGGGGGCGTACACCATATATTTT.

This chain connects TRBV4-3 to TRBJ2-5, with 8 nucleotides matching TRBD2. This CDR3 spans 16 amino acids. Germline V gene data show CDR1 as LGHNA and CDR2 as YSLEER. V was pared by 0 bases and J by 4 bases, with 7 bases of the junction left unmatched. The CDR3 reads CASSQDRDSGVETQYF. The CDR3 nucleotides are TGCGCCAGCAGCCAAGATCGTGATAGCGGGGTAGAGACCCAGTACTTC.

This chain joins TRBV5-1 and TRBJ1-2, with 9 bases that match TRBD1. This CDR3 comprises 15 residues. The germline V gene encodes CDR1 SGHRS and CDR2 YFSETQ. V dropped 2 bases and J dropped 4; count of bases not matched to a gene: 6. Here the CDR3 reads CASSFGTGSSYGYTF. The CDR3 DNA sequence: TGCGCCAGCAGCTTTGGGACAGGGTCTAGCTATGGCTACACCTTC.

The rearrangement uses TRBV7-8 and TRBJ1-4, with D unresolved. The CDR3 is 15 residues long. The V end was cut by 0 bases, the J end by 6 bases, with 11 bases between. Looked up from germline, CDR1 is SGHVS and CDR2 is FQNEAQ. The CDR3 DNA is TGTGCCAGCAGCTTAGCAGAAACAGCTTATGAAAAACTGTTTTTT. Protein: CASSLAETAYEKLFF. The entire variable domain, with the rest obtained from reference TRBV7-8 and TRBJ1-4, is as follows: GAGVSQSPRYKVAKRGQDVALRCDPISGHVSLFWYQQALGQGPEFLTYFQNEAQLDKSGLPSDRFFAERPEGSVSTLKIQRTQQEDSAVYLCASSLAETAYEKLFFGSGTQLSVL.

The CDR3 DNA reads as TGTGCCAGCAGCTTTGGGGACAGGGGTCGAGAGACCCAGTACTTC. It is translated as CASSFGDRGRETQYF. This rearrangement joins TRBV7-3 to TRBJ2-5; 10 bases map to TRBD1. The CDR3 is 15 residues long. The germline V gene encodes CDR1 SGHTA and CDR2 FQGTGA. With V trimmed by 3 bases and J by 4 bases, 5 bases remained unmatched.

This clone has more than one count but fewer than ten. The chain employs TRBV4-1 and TRBJ2-2; the D gene is possibly TRBD2 (6 bases). The germline V and J ends were trimmed by 0 bases and 4 bases, with 12 bases remaining between them. This CDR3 region has 16 residues. CDR1 and CDR2 from the germline V gene are MGHRA and YSYEKL. CDR3 sequence: CASSQERVGLTGELFF. Written as DNA, the CDR3 is TGCGCCAGCAGCCAAGAGAGGGTGGGACTCACCGGGGAGCTGTTTTTT.

Here the CDR3 reads CASRRFGSTNTGELFF. In nucleotides, the CDR3 is TGTGCCAGTAGGAGATTCGGGAGCACGAACACCGGGGAGCTGTTTTTT. V is TRBV19 and J is TRBJ2-2; D is possibly TRBD2 (6 bases). Trimming took 6 bases from V and 0 from J, leaving 14 bases between them. Germline V gene sequence: CDR1 LNHDA, CDR2 SQIVND (reference sequence). The CDR3 loop spans 16 amino acids.

This chain connects TRBV7-8 to TRBJ1-2, with 9 bases fitting TRBD1. V was clipped by 5 bases and J by 8 bases; unmatched bases: 12. Germline V lookup: CDR1 SGHVS, CDR2 FQNEAQ. The CDR3 has 15 amino acids. CDR3 loop: CASSPDRGGLQGYTF. Written as DNA, the CDR3 is TGTGCCAGCAGCCCGGACAGGGGAGGGTTACAGGGCTACACCTTC. Based on the CDR3 plus reference TRBV7-8 and TRBJ1-2, the full variable domain is GAGVSQSPRYKVAKRGQDVALRCDPISGHVSLFWYQQALGQGPEFLTYFQNEAQLDKSGLPSDRFFAERPEGSVSTLKIQRTQQEDSAVYLCASSPDRGGLQGYTFGSGTRLTVV.

The chain joins TRBV7-2 to TRBJ2-2; a weak D match, TRBD1 (5 bases). V was pared by 1 base and J by 6 bases, with 12 bases between. CDR3 length equals 15 residues. CDR1 and CDR2 (germline): SGHTA, FQGNSA. The CDR3 region has the DNA TGTGCCAGCAGCTTAGATCAACAGGCGTCCGGGGAGCTGTTTTTT. Protein sequence: CASSLDQQASGELFF.

The chain couples TRBV5-8 to TRBJ2-7, with 16 bases that match TRBD2. Trimming cost V 4 bases and J 7 bases; bases outside gene matches: 5. The CDR3 loop spans 15 amino acids. Germline V gene sequence: CDR1 SGHTS, CDR2 YDEGEE. CDR3 residues: CASSQPGLAGGEQYF. CDR3 DNA: TGTGCCAGCAGCCAGCCGGGACTAGCGGGGGGGGAGCAGTACTTC.

This clone occurred once. The gene calls are TRBV7-9 and TRBJ2-7, with TRBD2 as a possible D gene (6 bases). Germline CDR1 reads SEHNR; CDR2 reads FQNEAQ (reference sequence). The CDR3 contains 14 residues. V lost 1 base and J lost 5, with 12 bases in between. This chain's CDR3 is CASSLVEGAHEQYF. Written as DNA, the CDR3 is TGTGCCAGCAGCTTAGTGGAGGGTGCACACGAGCAGTACTTC.

The V and J genes are TRBV18 and TRBJ1-1; D unresolved. The germline V gene has CDR1 KGHSH and CDR2 LQKENI. Trimming removed 1 base at V and 3 bases at J, with 3 bases between. CDR3 length: 12 residues. CDR3: CASSPRHTEAFF. In DNA, the CDR3 is TGTGCCAGCTCACCACGACACACTGAAGCTTTCTTT.